A single TCR beta chain is shown here with its context. Its antigen is undetermined. Germline CDR1 is DFQATT and CDR2 is SNEGSKA (reference sequence). After removal of 3 bases from V and 5 bases from J, the junction contained 13 bases not matched to a gene. This CDR3 has 17 residues. Semi-nested PCR with Nested Universal Primer A followed constant-region reverse priming of full-length variable regions. TCRdb independently ran MiXCR on the 5' RACE reads; one entry per CDR3 protein. This sample has 45,000 to 70,000 distinct CDR3 sequences; roughly 30% occur once, and the top ten carry under 3.5%. Study findings and constraints: Whole repertoires were not studied in the larger cohort, only one V-J beta rearrangement. Tumor memory CD4+ T cell TCR gene usage clustered with blood and lymph node memory CD4+ cells and lymph node naive CD4+ cells. Tumor Treg TCRs overlapped most with tumor naive CD4+ cells.

The chain couples TRBV20-1 to TRBJ2-3, with 11 positions matching TRBD2. This receptor was taken from a female donor with breast cancer. The source material was tumor-infiltrating memory CD4+ T cells sorted from the breast tumor. Documented subset: memory CD4+ T cells, CD4+CD45RO+CD25-. The CDR3 loop reads CSASLAGGPGGEDTQYF. For the CDR3, the DNA is TGCAGTGCTAGCTTAGCGGGAGGGCCGGGAGGGGAAGATACGCAGTATTTT.